One sample yielded the 5 T cell receptor beta chains listed below, sequenced in a study of OX40 agonist ivuxolimab in advanced cancers. TCRdb keeps only in-frame clones here, not all; method: immunoSEQ multiplex PCR. The repertoire holds under 45,000 clones, with around four fifths as singletons. The sequencing here drew on CD4+ or CD8+ T cells sorted from blood, taken in a trial of the OX40 agonist ivuxolimab. Receptors were obtained from an adult with an advanced solid tumor such as melanoma, head and neck, liver or kidney cancer.

This chain joins TRBV29-1 and TRBJ2-1, with 8 bases identical to TRBD2. Germline V gene data show CDR1 as SQVTM and CDR2 as ANQGSEA. The CDR3 loop spans 13 amino acids. V lost 8 bases, J lost 5 bases, and 8 bases stayed unmatched. CDR3 bases: TGCAGCTCCGGGAGGGGCCAGAACAATGAGCAGTTCTTC. This codes for CSSGRGQNNEQFF.

The CDR3 is CASRLFGELFF. Written as DNA, the CDR3 is TGTGCCAGCAGACTCTTCGGGGAGCTGTTTTTT. The chain carries TRBV11-2 and TRBJ2-2; unclear D gene. V was cut by 6 bases and J by 7 bases, with 6 bases left in between. The CDR3 contains 11 residues. Germline CDR1 reads SGHAT; CDR2 reads FQNNGV.

The chain uses TRBV28 and TRBJ2-5; TRBD1 is a possible D gene (6 bases). V was cut by 5 bases and J by 5 bases, with 18 bases left in between. Per the germline V gene, CDR1 is MDHEN and CDR2 is SYDVKM. This CDR3 spans 15 amino acids. CDR3 coding DNA: TGTGCCAGCAGTGAATGGACAGACTTTGGCGAGACCCAGTACTTC. This gives the protein CASSEWTDFGETQYF.

Here the CDR3 reads CASSFMGQETQYF. The CDR3 DNA is TGCGCCAGCAGCTTTATGGGCCAAGAGACCCAGTACTTC. The V gene is TRBV5-1, the J gene TRBJ2-5, with D unresolved. V was pared by 2 bases and J by 1 base, with 6 bases between. The CDR3 is 13 residues long. CDR1 is SGHRS, CDR2 YFSETQ, per germline.

The chain has TRBV6-5 and TRBJ1-1, with D possibly matching TRBD1 (6 bases). Germline loops: CDR1 MNHEY, CDR2 SVGAGI. The V end was cut by 6 bases, the J end by 4 bases, with 9 bases between. This CDR3 is 12 amino acids long. This chain's CDR3 is CASRRGATEAFF. The CDR3, as DNA: TGTGCCAGCAGGCGGGGGGCCACTGAAGCTTTCTTT.